This entry features one TCR beta chain sequence. As yet, its antigen is unknown. This record comes from a study of radiotherapy plus CTLA-4 blockade in lung cancer. Study background: Patients showed objective responses in roughly 19% of cases and disease control in 25% to 40%. The study, taken as a whole, reports: After treatment with radiotherapy plus ipilimumab, TCR clones that came from the tumor expanded in blood.

Assay: immunoSEQ multiplex PCR; the TCRdb copy retains only in-frame clones and omits some. There are roughly 100,000 clones in the sample; more than 75% occur only once, and about 2.2% lies in the top ten. This CDR3 spans 18 amino acids. Focal radiation was given together with CTLA-4 blockade (ipilimumab) to patients with chemo-refractory metastatic non-small-cell lung cancer. The sequencing here drew on peripheral blood, taken from a patient treated with radiotherapy plus ipilimumab. The chain links TRBV21-1 to TRBJ2-7; the DNA was not used to check the table's D call, TRBD1. TRBV21-1 is annotated as a pseudogene. The TCR was taken from a human donor with non-small cell lung cancer that progressed on radiotherapy plus ipilimumab. Some clones in this sample may be carry-over from other donors' samples. CDR3 bases: TGTGCCAGCAGCAAAAGATCGGCAGGGGGCGCGGGTACCTACGAGCAGTACTTC. Translated: CASSKRSAGGAGTYEQYF.